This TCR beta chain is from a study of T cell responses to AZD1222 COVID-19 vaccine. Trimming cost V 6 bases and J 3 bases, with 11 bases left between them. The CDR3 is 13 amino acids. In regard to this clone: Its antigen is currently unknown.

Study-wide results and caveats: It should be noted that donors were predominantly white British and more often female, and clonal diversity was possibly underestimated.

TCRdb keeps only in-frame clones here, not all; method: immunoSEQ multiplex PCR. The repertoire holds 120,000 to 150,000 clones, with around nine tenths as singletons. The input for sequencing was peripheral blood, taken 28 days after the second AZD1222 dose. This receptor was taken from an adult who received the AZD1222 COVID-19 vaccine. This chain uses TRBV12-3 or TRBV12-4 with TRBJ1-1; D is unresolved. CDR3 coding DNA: TGTGCCAGCAGAGTGGACGGGCACACTGAAGCTTTCTTT. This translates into CASRVDGHTEAFF.